Below, 14 T cell receptor beta chains from the same sample are listed, as sequenced in a study of T cells in lung cancer brain metastases. Profiling relied on immunoSEQ multiplex PCR, and the TCRdb table lists in-frame clones only, not all of them. The sample records several thousand clones, approximately 90% being singletons. Sequenced: tumor tissue from the primary lung tumor. All receptors come from a woman between 50 and 59 years old with non-small cell lung cancer.

The genes are TRBV6-6 and TRBJ1-1, with D possibly being TRBD1 (5 bases). The CDR3 loop spans 12 amino acids. With 5 bases removed from V and 8 bases from J, the gap between germline ends came to 12 bases. Germline CDR1 reads MNHNY; CDR2 reads SVGAGI (reference sequence). CDR3 loop: CASSGPGREAFF. CDR3 sequence (DNA): TGTGCCAGCAGTGGCCCAGGGAGGGAAGCTTTCTTT.

The chain recombines TRBV2 with TRBJ1-1; 8 bases are shared with TRBD1. Per germline, CDR1 SNHLY and CDR2 FYNNEI. The CDR3 totals 14 residues. The V segment lost 6 bases and the J segment 1 base; nucleotides outside the gene matches: 4. The CDR3 coding sequence is TGTGCCAGCAGCCTACAGGGGGAGAACACTGAAGCTTTCTTT. It encodes CASSLQGENTEAFF.

The gene calls are TRBV4-2 and TRBJ2-1, with D perhaps matching TRBD1 (5 bases). From germline, CDR1 is LGHNA and CDR2 YNFKEQ. V shed 8 bases and J shed 4 bases, with 12 bases lying between them. This CDR3 comprises 13 residues. This CDR3 is CASGRAEYNEQFF. CDR3 sequence (DNA): TGTGCCAGCGGCAGGGCCGAGTACAATGAGCAGTTCTTC.

The chain uses TRBV6-6 and TRBJ2-3; D unresolved. CDR1 is MNHNY, CDR2 SVGAGI, per germline (reference sequence). CDR3 length: 12 amino acids. V lost 6 bases, J lost 3 bases, and 7 bases lay in between. DNA for the CDR3: TGTGCCAGCAGCCTCATGACAGATACGCAGTATTTT. Protein sequence: CASSLMTDTQYF.

This chain connects TRBV5-1 to TRBJ2-2; perhaps D is TRBD1 or TRBD2 (5 bases each). CDR3 length equals 16 residues. V lost 0 bases and J 5 bases, leaving 14 bases between the germline ends. From germline, CDR1 is SGHRS and CDR2 YFSETQ. The CDR3 loop is CASSLAAGSRTGELFF. The CDR3 DNA reads TGCGCCAGCAGCTTGGCCGCAGGGAGTAGGACCGGGGAGCTGTTTTTT.

The rearrangement uses TRBV28 and TRBJ2-7; the match to TRBD2 covers 11 bases. V shed 6 bases, J shed 3 bases, and the junction held 7 bases outside the gene matches. CDR1 is MDHEN and CDR2 is SYDVKM in the germline V gene. The CDR3 is 15 residues long. CDR3 DNA sequence: TGTGCCAGCAGCCCGCTAGCGGGAGGCAACTACGAGCAGTACTTC. Translation gives CASSPLAGGNYEQYF.

The chain recombines TRBV9 with TRBJ1-2; D is unclear. Germline loops: CDR1 SGDLS, CDR2 YYNGEE. V was cut by 1 base and J by 0 bases, with 10 bases left in between. The CDR3 covers 15 residues. Here the CDR3 DNA reads TGTGCCAGCAGCGTATCCTCGGGTCCTAACTATGGCTACACCTTC. Translation gives CASSVSSGPNYGYTF.

In regard to this clone: Other DNA variants within this sample encode the same CDR3. The chain couples TRBV19 to TRBJ2-7; 7 bases fit TRBD1. Germline V gene sequence: CDR1 LNHDA, CDR2 SQIVND (reference sequence). Trimming cost V 3 bases and J 0 bases; bases outside gene matches: 5. This CDR3 comprises 15 residues. The chain's CDR3 is CASSIAGGDSYEQYF. CDR3 nucleotides: TGTGCCAGTAGTATTGCAGGGGGAGACTCCTACGAGCAGTACTTC.

The chain is built from TRBV27 and TRBJ2-7; 11 bases are a match to TRBD1. Trimming removed 5 bases from V and 3 bases from J; junction bases left unmatched: 9. The CDR3 length is 16 residues. Germline CDR1 is MNHEY and CDR2 is SMNVEV (reference sequence). The CDR3 reads CASSSLPGQGDYEQYF. The DNA for the CDR3 is TGTGCCAGCAGTAGTTTGCCGGGACAGGGGGACTACGAGCAGTACTTC.

This clone has only one observation. Written as DNA, the CDR3 is TGTGCTAGTGGTTTGGGAGTAGCGGGGAACAGAGATACGCAGTATTTT. The encoded protein is CASGLGVAGNRDTQYF. The chain combines TRBV12-5 with TRBJ2-3; 8 bases match TRBD2. Trimming at V came to 1 base and at J to 5 bases, leaving 8 bases not matched to a gene. This CDR3 has 16 residues. Germline assignment: CDR1 LGHNT and CDR2 FRNRAP.

The chain recombines TRBV5-4 with TRBJ1-1; D is perhaps TRBD1 (5 bases). This CDR3 spans 15 amino acids. The V gene lost 0 bases and the J gene lost 1 base, with 10 bases spanning the gap. Germline V CDR1 and CDR2: SGHNT, YYREEE (reference sequence). CDR3 protein: CASSLDAGRNTEAFF. The CDR3 nucleotides read TGTGCCAGCAGCTTGGATGCAGGGAGGAACACTGAAGCTTTCTTT.

The rearrangement uses TRBV6-1 and TRBJ2-7; 8 positions agree with TRBD1. CDR1 and CDR2 (germline): MNHNS, SASEGT. This CDR3 is 15 amino acids long. V gave up 4 bases and J gave up 5 bases; unmatched junction bases: 10. The CDR3 region has the DNA TGTGCCAGCAGTGCGCCGGCAGGGGGCACCCACGAGCAGTACTTC. It is translated as CASSAPAGGTHEQYF.

The chain joins TRBV7-2 to TRBJ2-7; 8 bases line up with TRBD2. The J segment lost 1 base and the V segment lost 5 bases, leaving 10 bases of the junction unmatched. Germline CDR1 is SGHTA and CDR2 is FQGNSA. The CDR3 has 16 residues. Written as DNA, the CDR3 is TGTGCCAGCAGCCCCCACTTGCGGGAGGTTTCCTACGAGCAGTACTTC. Encoded protein: CASSPHLREVSYEQYF.

The chain employs TRBV7-2 and TRBJ2-1; 10 nucleotides match TRBD1. The junction had 3 bases not matched to a gene; V was cut back by 4 bases and J by 9 bases. The CDR3 length is 13 residues. Per germline, CDR1 SGHTA and CDR2 FQGNSA. The CDR3 sequence: CASSWDRGGEQFF. For the CDR3, the DNA is TGTGCCAGCAGCTGGGACAGGGGAGGTGAGCAGTTCTTC.